Presented here are 26 T cell receptor beta chains from one specimen sequenced in a study of blood T cell repertoires in COVID-19. Assay: immunoSEQ multiplex PCR; the TCRdb copy retains only in-frame clones and omits some. The sample includes 150,000 to 200,000 clones, over 75% seen only once; the top ten take roughly 28%. Specimen: peripheral blood. These receptors all stem from a woman in her sixties or seventies with acute or convalescent COVID-19.

This clone was seen a handful of times. This chain links TRBV5-1 with TRBJ2-3, with a weak D call TRBD1 (6 bases). V was clipped by 4 bases and J by 3 bases, with 12 bases between them. Per germline, CDR1 SGHRS and CDR2 YFSETQ. The CDR3 extends over 14 amino acids. The CDR3 DNA sequence: TGCGCCAGCAGCGCGGACAGTGAGACAGATACGCAGTATTTT. This gives the protein CASSADSETDTQYF. Together with reference TRBV5-1 and TRBJ2-3, the CDR3 gives the full variable domain: KAGVTQTPRYLIKTRGQQVTLSCSPISGHRSVSWYQQTPGQGLQFLFEYFSETQRNKGNFPGRFSGRQFSNSRSEMNVSTLELGDSALYLCASSADSETDTQYFGPGTRLTVL.

The chain links TRBV3-1 (or the pseudogene TRBV3-2) to TRBJ2-2; tentatively, D is TRBD2 (6 bases). Trimming removed 6 bases at V and 0 bases at J, with 8 bases between. Germline CDR1 reads LGHDT; CDR2 reads YNNKEL (reference sequence). CDR3 length: 14 amino acids. This chain's CDR3 is CASSRGTNTGELFF. The CDR3 coding sequence is TGTGCCAGCAGTCGCGGGACGAACACCGGGGAGCTGTTTTTT.

This clone was observed a single time. The rearrangement joins TRBV5-5 to TRBJ2-2; weak D call: TRBD2 (7 bases). The germline V gene has CDR1 SGHKS and CDR2 YYEKEE (reference sequence). Trimming removed 3 bases from V and 2 bases from J, with 11 bases in between. The CDR3 length is 15 residues. CDR3 in DNA: TGTGCCAGCAGCTCGGGGGGCTCAAACACCGGGGAGCTGTTTTTT. Its protein is CASSSGGSNTGELFF.

This chain joins TRBV30 and TRBJ1-1; weak D call: TRBD1 (5 bases). Germline V CDR1 and CDR2: GTSNPN, SVGIG (reference sequence). The CDR3 loop spans 13 amino acids. The V end was cut by 2 bases, the J end by 3 bases, with 10 bases between. The CDR3 coding sequence is TGTGCCTGGAGTCATCGGGGGGACACTGAAGCTTTCTTT. Translating it yields CAWSHRGDTEAFF.

The CDR3 loop is CATSGDRDYEQYF. CDR3 in DNA: TGTGCCACCTCCGGGGACAGGGACTACGAGCAGTACTTC. The chain recombines TRBV24-1 with TRBJ2-7, with 9 bases that match TRBD1. The V segment lost 9 bases and the J segment 3 bases; nucleotides outside the gene matches: 5. The CDR3 totals 13 residues. Germline loops: CDR1 KGHDR, CDR2 SFDVKD.

V is TRBV7-9 and J is TRBJ2-6; D perhaps matches TRBD2 (6 bases). The CDR3 is 18 residues long. Trimming left V 4 bases short and J 0 bases short, with 16 bases between. The V gene's germline CDR1 is SEHNR and CDR2 FQNEAQ (reference sequence). The CDR3: CASSWAGLSNSGANVLTF. CDR3 coding DNA: TGTGCCAGCAGCTGGGCGGGACTTTCGAACTCTGGGGCCAACGTCCTGACTTTC.

The rearrangement joins TRBV19 to TRBJ2-7, with D unresolved. This CDR3 is built from 15 residues. Germline lookup yields CDR1 LNHDA and CDR2 SQIVND (reference sequence). Trimming removed 7 bases at V and 2 bases at J, with 18 bases between. DNA of the CDR3: TGTGCCAGTACCCGAAATCTCGGGTCCCCCTACGAGCAGTACTTC. Translation: CASTRNLGSPYEQYF.

This chain joins TRBV12-3 or TRBV12-4 and TRBJ1-6; TRBD1 is a possible D gene (5 bases). This CDR3 is 13 amino acids long. Deletions cut 3 bases from V and 10 bases from J, with 10 bases between. The CDR3 reads CASSLGGRSPLHF. Written as DNA, the CDR3 is TGTGCCAGCAGTTTGGGGGGTCGGTCACCCCTCCACTTT.

In this sample, this clone turned up once. This chain joins TRBV11-1 and TRBJ2-7; 9 nucleotides match TRBD2. Germline CDR1 is SGHAT and CDR2 is FQDESV (reference sequence). V dropped 3 bases and J dropped 2; count of bases not matched to a gene: 5. This CDR3 has 15 residues. The CDR3: CASSLSGRTTYEQYF. The CDR3 DNA reads TGTGCCAGCAGCTTGAGCGGGAGGACAACCTACGAGCAGTACTTC. Together with reference TRBV11-1 and TRBJ2-7, the CDR3 gives the full variable domain: EAEVAQSPRYKITEKSQAVAFWCDPISGHATLYWYRQILGQGPELLVQFQDESVVDDSQLPKDRFSAERLKGVDSTLKIQPAELGDSAMYLCASSLSGRTTYEQYFGPGTRLTVT.

This chain links TRBV6-1 with TRBJ1-5; TRBD1 might be the D (6 bases). V dropped 2 bases and J dropped 1 base, with 12 bases sitting between them. In germline, CDR1 is MNHNS, CDR2 SASEGT. The CDR3 has 16 residues. The chain's CDR3 is CASSEMDSVSNQPQHF. The DNA for the CDR3 is TGTGCCAGCAGTGAAATGGACAGTGTGAGCAATCAGCCCCAGCATTTT.

This clone was recorded a few times. The chain has TRBV19 and TRBJ1-5, with TRBD1 matching 7 bases. The junction had 8 bases not matched to a gene; V was cut back by 5 bases and J by 4 bases. CDR3 length: 15 amino acids. Germline-derived CDR1 and CDR2 are LNHDA and SQIVND (reference sequence). The CDR3: CASSPLRGRNQPQHF. DNA of the CDR3: TGTGCCAGTAGTCCTTTAAGGGGGCGAAATCAGCCCCAGCATTTT.

The gene calls are TRBV20-1 and TRBJ1-1, with TRBD1 matching 10 bases. The CDR3 has 14 amino acids. Germline CDR1 reads DFQATT; CDR2 reads SNEGSKA (reference sequence). Trimming took 3 bases from V and 7 from J; bases not matched to a gene: 8. In nucleotides, the CDR3 is TGCAGTGCTAGTCGTCTGGACAGGGGGAGTGAAGCTTTCTTT. Its protein is CSASRLDRGSEAFF.

This chain connects TRBV11-3 to TRBJ2-3; D may be TRBD2 (7 bases). The V gene lost 4 bases and the J gene lost 4 bases, with 15 bases spanning the gap. The CDR3 spans 15 residues. Germline V gene sequence: CDR1 SGHNT, CDR2 YENEEA. The CDR3 coding sequence is TGTGCCAGCAGCTCGGAGGGGGGGGCTGCAGATACGCAGTATTTT. Amino acid sequence: CASSSEGGAADTQYF.

The chain has TRBV6-6 and TRBJ2-7, with 11 positions matching TRBD1. The CDR3 contains 14 residues. The germline CDR1 and CDR2 sequences are MNHNY and SVGAGI (reference sequence). V trimming: 6 bases; J trimming: 2 bases; junction bases outside the gene matches: 3. The CDR3, as DNA: TGTGCCAGCAGACGGGACAGGGGGGCCTACGAGCAGTACTTC. This sequence encodes CASRRDRGAYEQYF.

A single count supports this clone. The chain carries TRBV21-1 and TRBJ2-3; TRBD1 was called by the table and not checked on the DNA. TRBV21-1 is labeled a pseudogene. The CDR3 contains 16 residues. This chain's CDR3 is CASSPRGDRGTDTQYF. CDR3 nucleotide sequence: TGTGCCAGCAGCCCAAGAGGGGACAGGGGCACAGATACGCAGTATTTT.

This clone was observed a few times. Other nucleotide sequences in the sample specify the same CDR3. Here the CDR3 reads CASSLQGGSPLHF. For the CDR3, the DNA is TGCGCCAGCAGCTTGCAGGGAGGCTCACCCCTCCACTTT. The genes are TRBV5-1 and TRBJ1-6, with D possibly matching TRBD1 (5 bases). With 1 base removed from V and 10 bases from J, the gap between germline ends came to 9 bases. CDR3 length: 13 residues. CDR1 is SGHRS and CDR2 is YFSETQ in the germline V gene.

V and J are TRBV4-1 and TRBJ1-1; 10 bases are shared with TRBD1. The trim removed 1 base at V and 10 bases at J, leaving 9 bases unmatched. This CDR3 contains 15 residues. Germline CDR1 MGHRA, CDR2 YSYEKL. CDR3 protein: CASSQADRGLGGAFF. CDR3 DNA: TGCGCCAGCAGCCAAGCGGACAGGGGGTTAGGGGGAGCTTTCTTT.

This clone was seen just once. The J gene is TRBJ2-4, the V gene TRBV2; D is unresolved. Trimming cost V 6 bases and J 5 bases, with 5 bases left between them. The V gene's germline CDR1 is SNHLY and CDR2 FYNNEI. The CDR3 contains 11 residues. The CDR3 sequence: CASRQENIQYF. CDR3 nucleotides: TGTGCCAGCAGGCAGGAAAACATTCAGTACTTC. The full variable domain, in which reference TRBV2 and TRBJ2-4 provide the parts outside the CDR3, is EPEVTQTPSHQVTQMGQEVILRCVPISNHLYFYWYRQILGQKVEFLVSFYNNEISEKSEIFDDQFSVERPDGSNFTLKIRSTKLEDSAMYFCASRQENIQYFGAGTRLSVL.

V and J are TRBV7-2 and TRBJ2-2; 12 bases fit TRBD2. The ends lost 1 base at V and 1 base at J; junction bases unmatched: 1. CDR1 is SGHTA and CDR2 is FQGNSA in the germline V gene. The CDR3 runs to 17 residues. CDR3 bases: TGTGCCAGCAGCTTAGAACTAGCGGGAGGGAACACCGGGGAGCTGTTTTTT. Amino acid sequence: CASSLELAGGNTGELFF. Combining the CDR3 with reference TRBV7-2 and TRBJ2-2 gives the whole variable domain GAGVSQSPSNKVTEKGKDVELRCDPISGHTALYWYRQSLGQGLEFLIYFQGNSAPDKSGLPSDRFSAERTGGSVSTLTIQRTQQEDSAVYLCASSLELAGGNTGELFFGEGSRLTVL.

This clone has a single count. The gene calls are TRBV4-2 and TRBJ1-1; D unclear. The germline V gene has CDR1 LGHNA and CDR2 YNFKEQ. The CDR3 covers 15 residues. With 3 bases removed from V and 2 bases from J, the gap between germline ends came to 13 bases. The CDR3 nucleotides are TGTGCCAGCAGCCAGGCCCCGGGAACAAACACTGAAGCTTTCTTT. This gives the protein CASSQAPGTNTEAFF.

This chain joins TRBV5-1 and TRBJ1-3; no firm D call. This CDR3 comprises 17 residues. Trimming removed 2 bases at V and 6 bases at J, with 21 bases between. CDR1 SGHRS and CDR2 YFSETQ come from the germline V gene. The CDR3 DNA follows: TGCGCCAGCAGCTTTAATGGGGATCCCGGGATTGAAAACACCATATATTTT. This sequence encodes CASSFNGDPGIENTIYF.

This rearrangement joins TRBV19 to TRBJ1-4; D is perhaps TRBD1 (6 bases). CDR1 is LNHDA and CDR2 is SQIVND in the germline V gene (reference sequence). V was clipped by 10 bases and J by 3 bases, with 12 bases between them. This CDR3 is 13 amino acids long. Here the CDR3 reads CATQDRPNEKLFF. CDR3 nucleotide sequence: TGTGCCACCCAAGACAGGCCTAATGAAAAACTGTTTTTT.

The V gene is TRBV11-3, the J gene TRBJ2-7, with 7 nucleotides matching TRBD1. The CDR3 extends over 13 amino acids. CDR1 is SGHNT and CDR2 is YENEEA in the germline V gene. Unmatched junction bases numbered 6, after V lost 10 bases and J lost 0 bases. CDR3 sequence (DNA): TGTGCCATCATTGCAGGGGGCTCCTACGAGCAGTACTTC. Its protein product is CAIIAGGSYEQYF.

V is TRBV5-8 and J is TRBJ2-5; TRBD2 aligns across 9 bases. From germline, CDR1 is SGHTS and CDR2 YDEGEE. Trimming cost V 1 base and J 3 bases; bases outside gene matches: 4. The CDR3 has 15 amino acids. The CDR3 is CASSLLGGREETQYF. CDR3 DNA: TGTGCCAGCAGCTTGTTAGGCGGGAGGGAAGAGACCCAGTACTTC. The full variable domain, with the rest looked up from reference TRBV5-8 and TRBJ2-5, is EAGVTQSPTHLIKTRGQQATLRCSPISGHTSVYWYQQALGLGLQFLLWYDEGEERNRGNFPPRFSGRQFPNYSSELNVNALELEDSALYLCASSLLGGREETQYFGPGTRLLVL.

The chain uses TRBV28 and TRBJ1-4, with D possibly being TRBD1 (5 bases). Trimming pared 3 bases from V and 7 bases from J, leaving 12 bases between. This CDR3 is built from 14 residues. CDR1 is MDHEN and CDR2 is SYDVKM in the germline V gene. The DNA of the CDR3 is TGTGCCAGCAGTTTTTTAGGAGGGGCTGAAAAACTGTTTTTT. It codes for CASSFLGGAEKLFF.

V usage is TRBV25-1 and J usage is TRBJ2-1, with 7 nucleotides matching TRBD2. Germline V gene sequence: CDR1 MGHDK, CDR2 SYGVNS. CDR3 length equals 13 residues. With V trimmed by 2 bases and J by 12 bases, 7 bases remained unmatched. The CDR3 spells CASSERERDWQFF. DNA of the CDR3: TGTGCCAGCAGTGAAAGAGAGCGGGATTGGCAGTTCTTC.